What follows describes a single TCR beta chain. This sample is part of a study of blood T cell repertoires in COVID-19. Method: immunoSEQ multiplex PCR; TCRdb's copy keeps in-frame clones and lacks some. The sample lists 55,000 to 85,000 clones; approximately 83% were seen once. V shed 4 bases and J shed 0 bases, with 13 bases lying between them. This CDR3 is 16 amino acids long. The germline V gene has CDR1 SGHAT and CDR2 FQNNGV. Sequencing input: peripheral blood. The TCR was taken from a human donor in a cohort sampled during active COVID-19. V usage is TRBV11-2 and J usage is TRBJ1-3; weak D call: TRBD1 (5 bases). CDR3 protein: CASSSQGTRSGNTIYF. The CDR3 DNA sequence: TGTGCCAGCAGCTCCCAGGGTACTCGCTCTGGAAACACCATATATTTT.